The clone carrying this TCR beta chain was found once. Its antigen is not identified. Assay used: immunoSEQ multiplex PCR; TCRdb lists only in-frame clones, some missing. Of around 47,000 clones listed, less than 90% were seen once; the top ten hold 13% to 15%. This specimen comes from a study of OX40 agonist ivuxolimab in advanced cancers. Overall study findings and caveats: At 0.1 to 3.0 mg/kg and by week 6, CD4+ and CD8+ T cells in the blood had expanded clonally. The work left the antigen specificity of expanded peripheral T cells undetermined.

Peripheral blood came from all dose cohorts at three timepoints. In germline, CDR1 is SGHDN, CDR2 FVKESK. Trimming cost V 5 bases and J 2 bases; bases outside gene matches: 10. The CDR3 contains 16 residues. The specimen comprised CD4+ or CD8+ T cells sorted from blood, sampled in a trial of the OX40 agonist ivuxolimab. The V call is TRBV14, the J call TRBJ1-1; 8 nucleotides align to TRBD1. The TCR was taken from an adult with an advanced solid tumor such as melanoma, head and neck, liver or kidney cancer. CDR3: CASSVFQGAPNTEAFF. The CDR3 DNA is TGTGCCAGCAGCGTCTTCCAGGGGGCTCCAAACACTGAAGCTTTCTTT.